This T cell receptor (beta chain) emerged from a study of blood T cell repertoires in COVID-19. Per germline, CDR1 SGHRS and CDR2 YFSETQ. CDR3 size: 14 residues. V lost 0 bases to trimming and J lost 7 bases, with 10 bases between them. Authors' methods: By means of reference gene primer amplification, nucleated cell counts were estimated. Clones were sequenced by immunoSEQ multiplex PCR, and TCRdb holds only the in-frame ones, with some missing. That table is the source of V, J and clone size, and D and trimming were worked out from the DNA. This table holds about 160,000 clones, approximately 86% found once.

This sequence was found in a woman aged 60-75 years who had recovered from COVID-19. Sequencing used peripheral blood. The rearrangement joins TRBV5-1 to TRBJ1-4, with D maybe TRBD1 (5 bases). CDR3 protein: CASSLGRVTEKLFF. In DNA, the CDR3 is TGCGCCAGCAGCTTGGGCAGGGTCACTGAAAAACTGTTTTTT.